A single sample gave rise to the 15 T cell receptor beta chains below, sequenced in a study of blood T cells in healthy people across ages. A second PCR, run for about 6 to 12 cycles, used a sample-barcoded 5' primer plus a J-beta primer mix. TCRdb reprocessed the 5' RACE reads with MiXCR, giving one entry per CDR3 protein. The table includes about 630,000 distinct CDR3 sequences, 21% detected once. The sequenced sample consisted of blood. The receptors come from a man aged 65 to 79 in good health.

The chain links TRBV20-1 to TRBJ2-7; no reliable D call. V was cut by 1 base and J by 1 base, with 8 bases left in between. The germline V gene encodes CDR1 DFQATT and CDR2 SNEGSKA (reference sequence). The CDR3 length is 13 residues. The CDR3 here is CSARVKASYEQYF. For the CDR3, the DNA is TGCAGTGCTAGAGTAAAGGCTTCCTACGAGCAGTACTTC.

Many counts were recorded for this clonotype. The chain has TRBV28 and TRBJ2-1; 13 nucleotides agree with TRBD2. Germline values: CDR1 MDHEN, CDR2 SYDVKM. After removal of 1 base from V and 6 bases from J, the junction contained 9 bases not matched to a gene. The CDR3 consists of 18 residues. CDR3 nucleotides: TGTGCCAGCAGTTTATCGCTTTACGGGACTAGCGGGATCAATGAGCAGTTCTTC. This sequence encodes CASSLSLYGTSGINEQFF.

This clonotype was recorded a few times. One end of the junction fails to match germline, which may point to a read error. The chain combines TRBV28 with TRBJ2-1; D is uncertain. The J call could be wrong; TRBJ2-7 is a better fit for the DNA end. The length of the CDR3 is 11 residues. Germline-derived CDR1 and CDR2 are MDHEN and SYDVKM. This chain's CDR3 is CAGRSTYEQYF. The CDR3 DNA sequence: TGTGCCGGCAGATCGACCTACGAGCAGTACTTC.

The chain has TRBV20-1 and TRBJ2-1; tentatively, D is TRBD1 (7 bases). V lost 5 bases and J lost 10, with 27 bases in between. CDR3 length: 16 amino acids. Germline CDR1 reads DFQATT; CDR2 reads SNEGSKA (reference sequence). The CDR3 DNA sequence: TGCAGTGCTGATACAGGGGAGGCTTCACTACAATGGGAGCAGTTCTTC. Protein product: CSADTGEASLQWEQFF.

This clonotype came up many times. The chain employs TRBV27 and TRBJ2-5, with 7 bases that match TRBD1. The V gene's germline CDR1 is MNHEY and CDR2 SMNVEV (reference sequence). The CDR3 has 13 residues. Trimming cost V 5 bases and J 5 bases; bases outside gene matches: 5. The CDR3 here is CASSHRQGETQYF. CDR3 DNA sequence: TGTGCCAGCAGTCACCGACAGGGCGAGACCCAGTACTTC.

This clonotype was observed a handful of times. In nucleotides, the CDR3 is TGTGCCAGCAGCACCACCGGGGCCTCCTACGAGCAGTACTTC. Translating gives CASSTTGASYEQYF. The chain employs TRBV13 and TRBJ2-7; D tentatively reads TRBD1 or TRBD2 (5 bases each). V was cut by 5 bases and J by 0 bases, with 11 bases left in between. Germline CDR1 and CDR2: PRHDT and FYEKMQ (reference sequence). This CDR3 has 14 amino acids.

The rearrangement joins TRBV5-1 to TRBJ1-2, with 7 nucleotides matching TRBD1. The trim removed 4 bases at V and 1 base at J, leaving 10 bases unmatched. In germline, CDR1 is SGHRS, CDR2 YFSETQ. The CDR3 consists of 16 residues. The DNA of the CDR3 is TGCGCCAGCAGCCGTGAACCGGGACAGCTTAACTATGGCTACACCTTC. Its translation is CASSREPGQLNYGYTF.

This clonotype was recorded many times. The chain employs TRBV11-2 and TRBJ2-4, with D uncertain. The V gene's germline CDR1 is SGHAT and CDR2 FQNNGV. Deletions cut 5 bases from V and 8 bases from J, with 10 bases between. CDR3 length: 12 amino acids. CDR3: CASSPRFDIQYF. The DNA for the CDR3 is TGTGCCAGCAGCCCGCGATTTGACATTCAGTACTTC.

This sequence joins TRBV4-1 and TRBJ1-1, with D uncertain. The CDR3 extends over 15 amino acids. The V gene's germline CDR1 is MGHRA and CDR2 YSYEKL. Trimming shortened V by 2 bases and J by 1 base, and 11 bases separated the two germline ends. The DNA of the CDR3 is TGCGCCAGCAGCCAACCCGGACGGACGAACACTGAAGCTTTCTTT. The encoded protein is CASSQPGRTNTEAFF.

The J gene is TRBJ2-5, the V gene TRBV2, with D maybe TRBD1 (5 bases). This CDR3 region has 13 residues. V gave up 3 bases and J gave up 9 bases, with 14 bases separating them. Germline V gives CDR1 SNHLY, CDR2 FYNNEI. DNA of the CDR3: TGTGCCAGCAGTGAGGATCTGGTAGGGGCCCAGTACTTC. Its protein is CASSEDLVGAQYF.

The chain has TRBV29-1 and TRBJ2-3, with D maybe TRBD2 (5 bases). Germline-derived CDR1 and CDR2 are SQVTM and ANQGSEA. The length of the CDR3 is 12 residues. V lost 4 bases, J lost 4 bases, and 9 bases lay in between. The CDR3 DNA reads as TGCAGCGTTGTAATTAGCGCAGATACGCAGTATTTT. It yields the protein CSVVISADTQYF.

The V and J genes are TRBV3-1 and TRBJ1-1, with TRBD1 identical over 7 bases. V gave up 4 bases and J gave up 5 bases; unmatched junction bases: 10. Germline assignment: CDR1 LGHDT and CDR2 YNNKEL (reference sequence). The CDR3 runs to 15 residues. The CDR3, as DNA: TGTGCCAGCAGCCCAATTACAGGGGCAGGAACTGAAGCTTTCTTT. As protein: CASSPITGAGTEAFF.

The chain employs TRBV5-1 and TRBJ2-5, with 8 bases identical to TRBD2. In germline, CDR1 is SGHRS, CDR2 YFSETQ. Trimming took 4 bases from V and 5 from J; bases not matched to a gene: 10. The CDR3 consists of 15 residues. Here the CDR3 reads CASSREGHPLETQYF. In nucleotides, the CDR3 is TGCGCCAGCAGCCGGGAGGGACACCCTTTGGAGACCCAGTACTTC. The complete variable domain, with remaining parts taken from reference TRBV5-1 and TRBJ2-5, reads KAGVTQTPRYLIKTRGQQVTLSCSPISGHRSVSWYQQTPGQGLQFLFEYFSETQRNKGNFPGRFSGRQFSNSRSEMNVSTLELGDSALYLCASSREGHPLETQYFGPGTRLLVL.

This clonotype was observed a handful of times. V gene TRBV9 combines with J gene TRBJ2-5; maybe TRBD2 (6 bases). The J call may be mistaken, given a closer DNA end match to TRBJ2-1. CDR1 and CDR2 from the germline V gene are SGDLS and YYNGEE. The CDR3 runs 16 residues. CDR3 loop: CASSPTGLGASIEQFF. The CDR3 DNA reads TGTGCCAGCAGCCCCACGGGACTGGGCGCCTCTATTGAGCAGTTCTTC.

The sample holds a few counts of this clonotype. The gene calls are TRBV2 and TRBJ2-5; 11 positions match TRBD2. The DNA end is a closer match to TRBJ2-7, so the J assignment may be wrong. Per the germline V gene, CDR1 is SNHLY and CDR2 is FYNNEI. CDR3 size: 15 residues. The CDR3 DNA reads TGTGCCAGCAGTGAGAAACTACTAGCGGGAGTCGAGCAGTACTTC. Translating gives CASSEKLLAGVEQYF.